This T cell receptor beta chain originates from a study of blood T cell repertoires in COVID-19. The wider study: Sources were T cells, B-cell-depleted T cells, or PBMCs; the material itself was cDNA or gDNA.

Authors' data handling: The assay estimated nucleated cells by amplifying reference gene primers. The method was immunoSEQ multiplex PCR; TCRdb's version includes in-frame clones alone and lacks a portion of them. The DNA was the basis for D and trimming; V, J and clone size are from that table. The top ten hold around 10% of the sample, which has about 55,000 clones, 82% seen once. The junction had 9 bases not matched to a gene; V was cut back by 0 bases and J by 10 bases. Germline-derived CDR1 and CDR2 are SGHDN and FVKESK. The length of the CDR3 is 15 residues. The clonotype comes from an older man with COVID-19, enrolled during active disease. The rearrangement uses TRBV14 and TRBJ2-1; 7 nucleotides align to TRBD2. Sequencing input: peripheral blood. The chain's CDR3 is CASSQDSRGGREQFF. CDR3 bases: TGTGCCAGCAGCCAAGATTCCCGCGGGGGACGGGAGCAGTTCTTC.